These 32 T cell receptor delta chains came from one sample sequenced in a study of γδ T cells in repeated Plasmodium falciparum infection. Gammadelta T cells were flow-sorted from PBMC into Vgamma9/Vdelta2+ and Vdelta2-negative populations for bulk analysis. TCRdb ran CATT on the multiplex PCR reads. The data contain 75,000 to 95,000 delta-chain clones, over 0.9% of them singletons. The sequenced sample was gamma-delta T cells from blood. Receptors originate from a pool of human donors (malaria-infected and uninfected, not separated).

There are a few counts of this clone. TCRdb has a much larger clone's protein, which differs at residue 12 from the translation of this DNA, likely because of a read error; what is shown is the protein translated from the DNA. This chain connects TRDV2 to TRDJ1; TRDD3 matches at 10 bases. TCRdb leaves out the J gene; it was filled in here by matching the DNA to germline. V gave up 0 bases and J gave up 3 bases; unmatched junction bases: 9. This CDR3 region has 17 residues. Germline-derived CDR1 and CDR2 are GEAIGNYY and EKD. The CDR3 reads CACDTGRGIRDADKLIF. The CDR3 nucleotides are TGTGCCTGTGACACCGGCCGGGGGATACGGGACGCCGATAAACTCATCTTT.

The sample holds a few counts of this clone. TCRdb pairs this DNA with a much larger clone's protein that differs at residue 21, likely a read error; the protein shown was translated from the DNA. The chain links TRDV1 to TRDJ1, with 9 bases fitting TRDD3. The J gene, absent from TCRdb, was called here by matching the DNA to germline. J lost 7 bases, V lost 3 bases, and 39 bases had no gene match. In germline, CDR1 is TSWWSYY, CDR2 QGS. The CDR3 runs to 25 residues. The CDR3 sequence is CALGEALFLRWAPGGSRLRGCKLIF. CDR3 bases: TGTGCTCTTGGGGAGGCCCTATTCCTACGTTGGGCGCCTGGGGGATCCCGCCTACGGGGCTGTAAACTCATCTTT.

Notes on this clone: A far larger clone differs by one base, so this is likely a read error. The sample has other DNA sequences that encode this CDR3 too. The J gene is TRDJ3, the V gene TRDV1, with D unresolved. The J gene, left out of TCRdb, was set here by checking the DNA against germline. Germline V gene lookup returns CDR1 TSWWSYY and CDR2 QGS. Trimming took 3 bases from V and 0 from J, leaving 12 bases between them. This CDR3 region has 18 residues. CDR3 bases: TGTGCTCTTGGGGAGCCTCCCGTCGGCTCCTGGGACACCCGACAGATGTTTTTC. Translating gives CALGEPPVGSWDTRQMFF.

This clone has more than one count but fewer than ten. The TCRdb record carries a much larger clone's protein, which differs from this DNA's translation at residues 13 and 16; a read error is the likely cause, and the protein listed here is the DNA translation. J is TRDJ1 and V is TRDV1; 9 bases line up with TRDD3. The J gene, absent from TCRdb, was called here by matching the DNA to germline. V lost 3 bases, J lost 0 bases, and 23 bases stayed unmatched. The germline V gene encodes CDR1 TSWWSYY and CDR2 QGS. The CDR3 totals 22 residues. The CDR3 DNA follows: TGTGCTCTTGGGGATTCTTCCTTCCTCGGAAGAGTGGGGGGGATACACACCGATAAACTCATCTTT. Translated: CALGDSSFLGRVGGIHTDKLIF.

This clone was found many times. The chain has TRDV1 and TRDJ1; 11 bases map to TRDD3. The junction had 14 bases not matched to a gene; V was cut back by 1 base and J by 1 base. CDR1 is TSWWSYY, CDR2 QGS, per germline. The CDR3 consists of 20 residues. Here the CDR3 reads CALGEQRNLLLGDTTDKLIF. Written as DNA, the CDR3 is TGTGCTCTTGGGGAACAGCGAAACCTACTGCTGGGGGATACCACCGATAAACTCATCTTT.

This clone was found many times. The J gene is TRDJ1, the V gene TRDV1, with TRDD3 identical over 11 bases. V was clipped by 2 bases and J by 2 bases; unmatched bases: 16. The CDR3 is 20 amino acids. Germline CDR1 TSWWSYY, CDR2 QGS. The chain's CDR3 is CALGEEGDYVGDTETDKLIF. The CDR3 nucleotides are TGTGCTCTTGGGGAAGAAGGCGACTACGTGGGGGATACGGAGACCGATAAACTCATCTTT.

This clone was recorded a few times. TCRdb's protein for this DNA is that of a much larger clone and differs from the translation at residue 18, likely a read error; the protein shown is the DNA translation. V and J are TRDV1 and TRDJ1; 10 nucleotides agree with TRDD3. In the absence of a J gene in TCRdb, the DNA was matched to germline to assign it here. J lost 3 bases, V lost 0 bases, and 28 bases had no gene match. This CDR3 is built from 24 residues. CDR1 TSWWSYY and CDR2 QGS come from the germline V gene. The DNA of the CDR3 is TGTGCTCTTGGGGAACTCTCTCCCGAGCCTGGGGGATATCCCCGACTGGAGCTTTCCGATAAACTCATCTTT. Its protein product is CALGELSPEPGGYPRLELSDKLIF.

This clone was counted many times. The protein in TCRdb stems from a much larger clone and differs at residue 13 from this DNA's translation, likely a read error; here the protein is translated from the DNA. The chain links TRDV1 to TRDJ1; D possibly matches TRDD2 or TRDD3 (5 bases each). Trimming removed 3 bases at V and 2 bases at J, with 22 bases between. This CDR3 has 18 residues. Germline CDR1 and CDR2: TSWWSYY and QGS. The CDR3 DNA follows: TGTGCTCTTGGGGACCACCTACGTATTACTGGTACTACCGATAAACTCATCTTT. Translated: CALGDHLRITGTTDKLIF.

Notes on this clone: TCRdb's listed protein matches a much larger clone and diverges from this DNA's translation at residue 12, likely through a read error; the protein shown comes from the DNA. The chain is built from TRDV2 and TRDJ1; 9 bases match TRDD3. Here the J gene was assigned by germline matching of the DNA, as TCRdb has none. There are 18 residues in the CDR3. Losses at the gene ends were 7 bases for V and 2 bases for J; bases not matched to a gene: 19. The germline CDR1 and CDR2 sequences are GEAIGNYY and EKD. The CDR3 DNA sequence: TGTGCCTGCTACCACGGGACTGGGGGACCTACAGAGACCGATAAACTCATCTTT. It yields the protein CACYHGTGGPTETDKLIF.

Worth noting for this clone: A far larger clone is just one base off, so this is likely a read error. The sample holds other DNA sequences that translate to the same CDR3. The chain is built from TRDV1 and TRDJ1; 9 bases are shared with TRDD3. TCRdb gives no J gene; it was assigned here by matching the DNA to germline. The germline CDR1 and CDR2 sequences are TSWWSYY and QGS. There are 19 residues in the CDR3. The CDR3 reads CALGEKAILGEIYTDKLIF. CDR3 nucleotides: TGCGCTCTTGGGGAAAAGGCGATACTGGGGGAGATATACACCGATAAACTCATCTTT.

A note on this clone: TCRdb attributes to this sequence the protein of a much larger clone, which differs from the DNA translation at residue 3; a read error is likely, and the protein displayed is translated from the DNA. The chain combines TRDV1 with TRDJ1; TRDD3 matches at 10 bases. As TCRdb names no J gene, one was assigned here on the basis of a DNA match to germline. Germline V gives CDR1 TSWWSYY, CDR2 QGS. The CDR3 has 18 residues. The CDR3 DNA reads TGTGCTCCTGGGGAACTAATCCTAATTACTGGGGGATCCGATAAACTCATCTTT. Encoded protein: CAPGELILITGGSDKLIF.

This clone was found a few times. TCRdb's listed protein matches a much larger clone and diverges from this DNA's translation at residue 3, likely through a read error; the protein shown comes from the DNA. The sample contains more than one DNA sequence encoding this CDR3. This rearrangement joins TRDV1 to TRDJ1, with 7 bases fitting TRDD3. CDR1 is TSWWSYY, CDR2 QGS, per germline. Trimming at V came to 11 bases and at J to 11 bases, leaving 14 bases not matched to a gene. This CDR3 comprises 12 residues. The CDR3, as DNA: TGTGCTATTGTATCAGTGGATACGGAGCTCATCTTT. Amino acid sequence: CAIVSVDTELIF.

About this clone: TCRdb's protein for this DNA is that of a much larger clone and differs from the translation at residue 3, likely a read error; the protein shown is the DNA translation. V is TRDV2 and J is TRDJ1, with D perhaps TRDD3 (7 bases). TCRdb is silent on the J gene; assignment here came from matching the DNA to germline. CDR1 is GEAIGNYY and CDR2 is EKD in the germline V gene. The CDR3 consists of 21 residues. The CDR3 spells CARDTLPSRTGDPTDTDKLIF. The CDR3, as DNA: TGTGCCCGTGACACGTTACCTTCCCGAACTGGGGACCCTACAGACACCGATAAACTCATCTTT.

This clone was detected a few times. The TCRdb protein comes from a much larger clone and disagrees with this DNA's translation at residue 10, likely due to a read error; the protein given here is derived from the DNA. CDR3 residues: CACDTGLVGNLDPDKLIF. CDR3 DNA sequence: TGTGCCTGTGACACCGGACTGGTGGGGAATTTGGACCCCGATAAACTCATCTTT. This chain links TRDV2 with TRDJ1, with D possibly TRDD3 on 5 matching bases. The J gene, left out of TCRdb, was set here by checking the DNA against germline. The CDR3 runs to 18 residues. Germline-derived CDR1 and CDR2 are GEAIGNYY and EKD. V was clipped by 0 bases and J by 3 bases, with 22 bases between them.

On this clone: TCRdb pairs this DNA with a much larger clone's protein that differs at residue 14, likely a read error; the protein shown was translated from the DNA. The chain carries TRDV1 and TRDJ1; D gene uncertain. The CDR3 loop spans 16 amino acids. The germline V gene has CDR1 TSWWSYY and CDR2 QGS. This CDR3 is CALGLLSAAPSFKHIF. The CDR3 DNA follows: TGTGCTCTTGGGTTACTCTCCGCCGCGCCGTCGTTCAAACACATCTTT.

With respect to this clone: The protein recorded in TCRdb matches a much larger clone and deviates from this DNA's translation at residue 11, suggesting a read error; the protein here is obtained by translating the DNA. The rearrangement links TRDV2 to TRDJ1; D may be TRDD2 (5 bases). TCRdb lists no J gene, so it was determined here by aligning the DNA to germline. CDR3 length: 16 residues. V was pared by 3 bases and J by 3 bases, with 19 bases between. Germline V gene lookup returns CDR1 GEAIGNYY and CDR2 EKD. The CDR3 coding sequence is TGTGCCTGTGACCTACTATCTTCCGGGTACGCCGATAAACTCATCTTT. It encodes CACDLLSSGYADKLIF.

The table lists this clone with a count of one. The chain uses TRDV3 and TRDJ1; D could derive from TRDD2 or TRDD3 (9 bases each). The J gene, left out of TCRdb, was set here by checking the DNA against germline. The CDR3 consists of 17 residues. V was shortened by 4 bases and J by 4 bases, with 28 bases between the two germline ends. The germline V gene encodes CDR1 TVYSNPD and CDR2 GDNSRS (reference sequence). DNA of the CDR3: TGTGCCTCCACCTTCCTACCTTTACTGGGGGAACACGATAAACTCATCTTT. As protein: CASTFLPLLGEHDKLIF.

This clone was seen a handful of times. The TCRdb protein comes from a much larger clone and disagrees with this DNA's translation at residue 7, likely due to a read error; the protein given here is derived from the DNA. The V gene is TRDV2, the J gene TRDJ1; tentatively, D is TRDD2 (6 bases). V was cut by 3 bases and J by 0 bases, with 25 bases left in between. This CDR3 has 19 amino acids. The germline V gene has CDR1 GEAIGNYY and CDR2 EKD. The CDR3 is CACDPRLLHGVPYTDKLIF. Written as DNA, the CDR3 is TGTGCCTGTGACCCGCGCCTCCTACACGGGGTTCCGTACACCGATAAACTCATCTTT.

This clone was detected only a few times. The amino acid sequence in TCRdb belongs to a much larger clone and departs from this DNA's translation at residue 3, likely a sequencing read error; the sequence shown is translated from the DNA. This chain joins TRDV1 and TRDJ1, with D possibly being TRDD3 (8 bases). TCRdb is silent on the J gene; assignment here came from matching the DNA to germline. Germline lookup yields CDR1 TSWWSYY and CDR2 QGS. The CDR3 is 22 residues long. Written as DNA, the CDR3 is TGTGCTCCTGGGGAACTTAGAGGCTTCCTAGTACTGGGGGTTCACACCACCGATAAACTCATCTTT. This translates into CAPGELRGFLVLGVHTTDKLIF.

This clone occurred a few times. TCRdb records a much larger clone's protein for this DNA, with a difference at residue 8 that likely arises from a read error; the protein given is the translation of the DNA. The genes are TRDV2 and TRDJ1, with TRDD3 identical over 8 bases. In the absence of a J gene in TCRdb, the DNA was matched to germline to assign it here. J lost 5 bases, V lost 0 bases, and 28 bases had no gene match. Germline V gene sequence: CDR1 GEAIGNYY, CDR2 EKD. The CDR3 is 22 residues long. CDR3 protein: CACDTVSEGYEKNLGQRDKLIF. CDR3 in DNA: TGTGCCTGTGACACCGTTTCTGAGGGATACGAGAAAAACTTGGGCCAACGAGATAAACTCATCTTT.

This clone has more than one count but fewer than ten. It is likely a read error: a sequence one base away is far more abundant. Other nucleotide sequences from this sample produce the same CDR3. CDR3: CACDTMGDTHKLIF. The CDR3 DNA reads TGTGCCTGTGACACAATGGGGGATACACATAAACTCATCTTT. The chain has TRDV2 and TRDJ1; 10 positions agree with TRDD3. TCRdb records no J gene; here it was assigned by comparing the DNA to germline. Germline CDR1 GEAIGNYY, CDR2 EKD. V lost 1 base and J lost 6; bases outside the gene matches: 4. The CDR3 is 14 amino acids.

This clone appeared a few times. The TCRdb protein, from a much larger clone, departs from this DNA's translation at residue 9, likely by read error; the protein shown derives from the DNA. This chain connects TRDV1 to TRDJ1; 7 bases line up with TRDD3. No J gene was available from TCRdb, and it was assigned here by a germline match of the DNA. Unmatched junction bases numbered 12, after V lost 5 bases and J lost 3 bases. Germline loops: CDR1 TSWWSYY, CDR2 QGS. This CDR3 region has 16 residues. CDR3 protein: CALGLAGGVQADKLIF. In DNA, the CDR3 is TGTGCTCTTGGGCTCGCTGGGGGGGTACAGGCCGATAAACTCATCTTT.

This clone has only a few counts. This DNA translates differently at residue 15 from the TCRdb protein, which is that of a much larger clone; a read error is likely, and the protein shown is the DNA's own translation. The chain is built from TRDV2 and TRDJ3; 9 nucleotides agree with TRDD3. As TCRdb names no J gene, one was assigned here on the basis of a DNA match to germline. CDR1 GEAIGNYY and CDR2 EKD come from the germline V gene. There are 18 residues in the CDR3. CDR3 in amino acids: CACDTIGGYSWDTRRMFF. CDR3 nucleotides: TGTGCCTGTGACACCATCGGGGGATACTCCTGGGACACCCGACGGATGTTTTTC.

This clone was observed a few times. A read error likely explains why the TCRdb protein, taken from a much larger clone, differs from this DNA's translation at residue 10; the protein shown is translated from the DNA. The chain carries TRDV1 and TRDJ1; 7 bases align to TRDD3. The J gene, missing from TCRdb, was assigned here through DNA to germline matching. The CDR3 has 19 amino acids. V was clipped by 3 bases and J by 0 bases; unmatched bases: 16. The germline gives CDR1 TSWWSYY, CDR2 QGS. Written as DNA, the CDR3 is TGTGCTCTTGGGGACCTGTCATCCTCTGAGGGATACTACACCGATAAACTCATCTTT. This gives the protein CALGDLSSSEGYYTDKLIF.

In this sample, this clone turned up many times. Since a far larger clone is one base different, this is likely a read error. The same CDR3 can be traced to other DNA sequences in this sample. The V and J genes are TRDV2 and TRDJ1; 7 nucleotides line up with TRDD3. Because TCRdb records no J gene, it was assigned here through a match of the DNA to germline. The ends lost 1 base at V and 3 bases at J; junction bases unmatched: 10. Germline lookup yields CDR1 GEAIGNYY and CDR2 EKD. This CDR3 region has 16 residues. The CDR3 loop is CACDTVSAGYSDKLIF. In DNA, the CDR3 is TGTGCCTGTGACACAGTTTCAGCGGGATACTCCGATAAACTCATCTTT.

Regarding this clone: For this DNA, TCRdb reports the protein of a much larger clone, which diverges at residue 2, most likely from a read error; the protein presented here is translated directly from the DNA. V gene TRAV38-2/DV8 combines with J gene TRDJ1, with TRDD3 identical over 8 bases. The CDR3 contains 21 residues. Per germline, CDR1 TSESDYY and CDR2 QEAYKQQN. The CDR3 bases are TGTTCTTATAGGACGGCGGCGAGGGGATACTTAGGTATCGTGGACACCGATAAACTCATCTTT. The encoded protein is CSYRTAARGYLGIVDTDKLIF.

This clone was seen a few times. TCRdb lists the protein of a much larger clone for this DNA, which differs at residue 4, so this is likely a read error; the protein given here is translated from the DNA itself. The CDR3 sequence is CACNTLNLGDLGADKLIF. CDR3 nucleotides: TGTGCCTGTAACACCCTAAATCTGGGGGATTTAGGGGCCGATAAACTCATCTTT. The rearrangement uses TRDV2 and TRDJ1; 9 bases are shared with TRDD3. TCRdb lists no J gene, so it was determined here by aligning the DNA to germline. Germline lookup yields CDR1 GEAIGNYY and CDR2 EKD. The CDR3 has 18 amino acids.

A few counts support this clone. The protein recorded in TCRdb matches a much larger clone and deviates from this DNA's translation at residue 4, suggesting a read error; the protein here is obtained by translating the DNA. The gene calls are TRDV2 and TRDJ1, with 8 bases aligning to TRDD3. No J gene is reported in TCRdb; it was inferred here by comparing the DNA with germline. CDR3 size: 21 residues. CDR1 is GEAIGNYY, CDR2 EKD, per germline. This CDR3 reads CACGTKFLEGIRGIHTDKLIF. In DNA, the CDR3 is TGTGCCTGTGGCACCAAATTCCTAGAAGGGATACGCGGCATCCACACCGATAAACTCATCTTT.

The table lists this clone with many counts. V is TRDV1 and J is TRDJ1; possibly TRDD3 for D (6 bases). The CDR3 has 13 residues. Germline V gives CDR1 TSWWSYY, CDR2 QGS. The V and J ends lost 4 bases and 8 bases respectively, with 14 bases between them. This CDR3 reads CALGVPGEGKLIF. The CDR3 nucleotides read TGTGCTCTTGGGGTACCGGGGGAGGGGAAACTCATCTTT.

As concerns this clone: Since a far larger clone is one base different, this is likely a read error. Other DNA sequences within the sample encode an identical CDR3. The V gene call reads TRDV1; no J gene was called. This CDR3 has 12 amino acids. CDR1 TSWWSYY and CDR2 QGS come from the germline V gene. The CDR3 is CALGAVSQKLIF. The CDR3 DNA follows: TGTGCTCTTGGGGCCGTTTCCCAAAAGCTCATCTTT.

About this clone: This likely reflects a read error, since a far larger clone is one base away. The sample holds other DNA sequences that translate to the same CDR3. This chain uses TRDV2 with TRDJ1, with TRDD3 identical over 10 bases. TCRdb supplies no J gene; here it was assigned by aligning the nucleotide sequence to germline. The CDR3 runs 20 residues. With 0 bases clipped from V and 3 bases from J, the junction kept 18 bases outside the gene matches. Germline-derived CDR1 and CDR2 are GEAIGNYY and EKD. CDR3 sequence: CACDTVGPGGYERLSDKLIF. The CDR3, as DNA: TGTGCCTGTGACACCGTAGGTCCAGGGGGATACGAAAGGCTTTCCGATAAACTCATCTTT.

Details on this clone: Translating this DNA gives a protein that differs at residue 10 from the TCRdb one, which belongs to a much larger clone; a read error is likely, and the protein shown is this translation. CDR3 sequence: CALGELDGGIYWGNPHTDKLIF. The CDR3 nucleotides read TGTGCTCTTGGGGAACTAGATGGAGGGATCTACTGGGGGAATCCGCACACCGATAAACTCATCTTT. The chain uses TRDV1 and TRDJ1; 9 positions match TRDD3. V lost 0 bases to trimming and J lost 0 bases; unmatched junction nucleotides: 20. The CDR3 is 22 residues long. Germline V gene lookup returns CDR1 TSWWSYY and CDR2 QGS.